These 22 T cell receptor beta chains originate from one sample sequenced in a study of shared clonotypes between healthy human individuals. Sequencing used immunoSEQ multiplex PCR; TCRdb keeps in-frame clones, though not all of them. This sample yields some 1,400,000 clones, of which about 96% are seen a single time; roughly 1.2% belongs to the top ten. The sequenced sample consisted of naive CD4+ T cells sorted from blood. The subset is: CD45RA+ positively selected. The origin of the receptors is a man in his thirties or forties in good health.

CDR3 protein: CASSLSGVGTDTQYF. The DNA of the CDR3 is TGTGCCAGCAGCTTGTCGGGGGTTGGCACAGATACGCAGTATTTT. V and J are TRBV7-9 and TRBJ2-3; tentative D call: TRBD2 (6 bases). V lost 3 bases and J 1 base, leaving 11 bases between the germline ends. From germline, CDR1 is SEHNR and CDR2 FQNEAQ (reference sequence). This CDR3 region has 15 residues. Using reference TRBV7-9 and TRBJ2-3 for the parts outside the CDR3, the full variable domain is DTGVSQNPRHKITKRGQNVTFRCDPISEHNRLYWYRQTLGQGPEFLTYFQNEAQLEKSRLLSDRFSAERPKGSFSTLEIQRTEQGDSAMYLCASSLSGVGTDTQYFGPGTRLTVL.

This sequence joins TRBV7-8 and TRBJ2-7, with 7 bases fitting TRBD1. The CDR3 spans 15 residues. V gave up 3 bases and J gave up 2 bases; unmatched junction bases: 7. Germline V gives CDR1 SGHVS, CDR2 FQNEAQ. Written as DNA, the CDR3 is TGTGCCAGCAGCTTGTCCGGACAGGCGACCTACGAGCAGTACTTC. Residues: CASSLSGQATYEQYF.

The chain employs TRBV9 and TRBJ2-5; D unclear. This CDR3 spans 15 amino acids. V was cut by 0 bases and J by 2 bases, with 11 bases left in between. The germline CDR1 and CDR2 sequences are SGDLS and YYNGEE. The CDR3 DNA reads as TGTGCCAGCAGCGTAGAGGCCAGATTGCAAGAGACCCAGTACTTC. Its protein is CASSVEARLQETQYF.

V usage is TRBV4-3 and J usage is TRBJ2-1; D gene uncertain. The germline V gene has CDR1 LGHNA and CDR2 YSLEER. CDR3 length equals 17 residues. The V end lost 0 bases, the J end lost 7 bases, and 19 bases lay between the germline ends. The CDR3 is CASSQDISPRYNNEQFF. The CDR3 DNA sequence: TGCGCCAGCAGCCAAGATATTTCCCCTCGCTACAATAATGAGCAGTTCTTC.

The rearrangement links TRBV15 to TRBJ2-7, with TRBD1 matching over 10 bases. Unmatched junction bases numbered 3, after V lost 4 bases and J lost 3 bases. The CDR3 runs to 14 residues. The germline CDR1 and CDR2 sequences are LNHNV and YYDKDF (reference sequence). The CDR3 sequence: CATSTGQGNYEQYF. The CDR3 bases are TGTGCCACCAGCACGGGACAGGGGAACTACGAGCAGTACTTC. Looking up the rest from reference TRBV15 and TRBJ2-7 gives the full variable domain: DAMVIQNPRYQVTQFGKPVTLSCSQTLNHNVMYWYQQKSSQAPKLLFHYYDKDFNNEADTPDNFQSRRPNTSFCFLDIRSPGLGDTAMYLCATSTGQGNYEQYFGPGTRLTVT.

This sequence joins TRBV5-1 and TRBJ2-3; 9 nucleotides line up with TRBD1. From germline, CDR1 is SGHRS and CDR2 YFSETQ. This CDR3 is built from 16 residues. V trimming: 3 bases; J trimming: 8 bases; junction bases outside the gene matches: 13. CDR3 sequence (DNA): TGCGCCAGCAGCTCGACTAGCAGGGACAGGGTTCGTACGCAGTATTTT. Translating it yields CASSSTSRDRVRTQYF.

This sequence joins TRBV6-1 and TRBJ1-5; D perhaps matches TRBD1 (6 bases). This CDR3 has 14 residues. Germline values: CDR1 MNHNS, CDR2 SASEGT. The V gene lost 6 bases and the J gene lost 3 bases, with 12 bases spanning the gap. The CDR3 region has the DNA TGTGCCAGCAGACAGGGTTTGTTCAATCAGCCCCAGCATTTT. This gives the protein CASRQGLFNQPQHF.

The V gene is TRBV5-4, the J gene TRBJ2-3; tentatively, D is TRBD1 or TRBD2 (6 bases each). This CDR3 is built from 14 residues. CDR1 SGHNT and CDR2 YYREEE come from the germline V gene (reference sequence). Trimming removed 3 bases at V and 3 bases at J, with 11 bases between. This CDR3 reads CASSSRGETDTQYF. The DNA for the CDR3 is TGTGCCAGCAGCTCGAGGGGGGAGACAGATACGCAGTATTTT.

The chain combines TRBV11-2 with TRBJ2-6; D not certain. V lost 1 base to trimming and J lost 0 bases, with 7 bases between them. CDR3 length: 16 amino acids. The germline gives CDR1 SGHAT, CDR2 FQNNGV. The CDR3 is CASSLVGYSGANVLTF. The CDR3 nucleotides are TGTGCCAGCAGCTTAGTTGGGTACTCTGGGGCCAACGTCCTGACTTTC.

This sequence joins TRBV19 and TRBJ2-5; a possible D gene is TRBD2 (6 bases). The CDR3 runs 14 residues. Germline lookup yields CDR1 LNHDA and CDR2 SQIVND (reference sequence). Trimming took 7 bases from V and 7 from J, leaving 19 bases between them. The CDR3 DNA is TGTGCCAGTACGCAAGCGGGCCCGGATTGGACCCAGTACTTC. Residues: CASTQAGPDWTQYF.

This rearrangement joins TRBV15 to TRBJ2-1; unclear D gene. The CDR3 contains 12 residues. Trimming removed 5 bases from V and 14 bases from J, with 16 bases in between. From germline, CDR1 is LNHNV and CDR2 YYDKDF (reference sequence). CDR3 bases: TGTGCCACCAGCGTTCGCTCCTCCAGAAAGTTCTTC. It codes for CATSVRSSRKFF.

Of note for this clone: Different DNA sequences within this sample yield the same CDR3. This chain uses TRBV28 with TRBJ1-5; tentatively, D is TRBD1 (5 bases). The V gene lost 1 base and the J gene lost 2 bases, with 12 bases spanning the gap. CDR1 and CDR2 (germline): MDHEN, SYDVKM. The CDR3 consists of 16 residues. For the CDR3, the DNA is TGTGCCAGCAGTTTATCCCAGGGAGGGGGCAATCAGCCCCAGCATTTT. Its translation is CASSLSQGGGNQPQHF.

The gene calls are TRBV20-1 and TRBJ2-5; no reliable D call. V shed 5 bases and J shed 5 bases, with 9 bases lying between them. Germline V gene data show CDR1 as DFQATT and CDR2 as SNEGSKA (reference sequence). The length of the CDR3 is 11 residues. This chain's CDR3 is CSAGFGETQYF. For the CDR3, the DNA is TGCAGTGCTGGTTTTGGTGAGACCCAGTACTTC.

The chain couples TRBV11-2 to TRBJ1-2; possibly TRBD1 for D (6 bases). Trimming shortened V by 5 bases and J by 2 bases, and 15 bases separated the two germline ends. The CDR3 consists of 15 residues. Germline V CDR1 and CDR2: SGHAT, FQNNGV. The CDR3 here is CASSPLDRSNYGYTF. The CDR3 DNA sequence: TGTGCCAGCAGCCCCCTAGACAGGTCGAACTATGGCTACACCTTC.

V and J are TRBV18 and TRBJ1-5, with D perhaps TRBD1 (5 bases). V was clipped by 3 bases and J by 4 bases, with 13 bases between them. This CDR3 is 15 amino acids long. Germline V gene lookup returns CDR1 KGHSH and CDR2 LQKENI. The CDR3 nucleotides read TGTGCCAGCTCACCTGGGGGAGGCCCTAATCAGCCCCAGCATTTT. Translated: CASSPGGGPNQPQHF.

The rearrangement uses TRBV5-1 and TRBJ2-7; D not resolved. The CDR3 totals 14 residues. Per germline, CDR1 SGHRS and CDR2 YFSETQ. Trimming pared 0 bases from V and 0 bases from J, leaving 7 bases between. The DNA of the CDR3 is TGCGCCAGCAGCTTGGCTCTCTCCTCCTACGAGCAGTACTTC. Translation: CASSLALSSYEQYF.

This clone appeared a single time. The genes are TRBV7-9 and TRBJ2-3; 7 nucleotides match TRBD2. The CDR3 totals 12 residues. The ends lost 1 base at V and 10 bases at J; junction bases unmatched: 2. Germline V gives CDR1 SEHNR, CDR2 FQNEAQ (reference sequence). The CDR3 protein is CASSLGGGAQYF. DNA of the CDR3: TGTGCCAGCAGCTTAGGTGGGGGGGCGCAGTATTTT.

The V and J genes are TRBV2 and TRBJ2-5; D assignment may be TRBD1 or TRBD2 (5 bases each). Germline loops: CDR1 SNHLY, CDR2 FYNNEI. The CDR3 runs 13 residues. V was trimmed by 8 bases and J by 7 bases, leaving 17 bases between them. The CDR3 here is CASGGEGVGTQYF. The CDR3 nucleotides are TGTGCCAGCGGGGGTGAGGGTGTTGGGACCCAGTACTTC.

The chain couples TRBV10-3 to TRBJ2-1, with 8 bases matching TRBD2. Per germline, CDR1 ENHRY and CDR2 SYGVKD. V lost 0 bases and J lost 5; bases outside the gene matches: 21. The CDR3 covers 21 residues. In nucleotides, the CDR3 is TGTGCCATCAGTGAGTCGCCGGGACTAGTGACGACATTCGGGGTGCACAATGAGCAGTTCTTC. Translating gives CAISESPGLVTTFGVHNEQFF.

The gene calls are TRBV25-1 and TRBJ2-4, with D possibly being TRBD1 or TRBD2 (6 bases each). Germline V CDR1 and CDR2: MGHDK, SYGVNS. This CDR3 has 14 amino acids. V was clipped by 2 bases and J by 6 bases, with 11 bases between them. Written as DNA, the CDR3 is TGTGCCAGCAGTGAACTGGGGGGCCGAAACATTCAGTACTTC. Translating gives CASSELGGRNIQYF.

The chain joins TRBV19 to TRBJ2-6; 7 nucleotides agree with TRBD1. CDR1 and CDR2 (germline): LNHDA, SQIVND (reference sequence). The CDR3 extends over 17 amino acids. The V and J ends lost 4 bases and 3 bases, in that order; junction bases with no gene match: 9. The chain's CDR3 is CASSTRDRRVGANVLTF. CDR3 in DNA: TGTGCCAGTAGTACTCGGGACAGAAGGGTTGGGGCCAACGTCCTGACTTTC.

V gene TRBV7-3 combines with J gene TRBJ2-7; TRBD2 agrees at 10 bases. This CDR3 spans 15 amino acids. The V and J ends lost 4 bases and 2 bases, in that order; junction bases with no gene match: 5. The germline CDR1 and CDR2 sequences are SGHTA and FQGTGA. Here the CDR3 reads CASSSVAGGAYEQYF. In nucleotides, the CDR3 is TGTGCCAGCAGCTCCGTAGCGGGAGGCGCCTACGAGCAGTACTTC. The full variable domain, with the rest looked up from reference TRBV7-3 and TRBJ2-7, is GAGVSQTPSNKVTEKGKYVELRCDPISGHTALYWYRQSLGQGPEFLIYFQGTGAADDSGLPNDRFFAVRPEGSVSTLKIQRTERGDSAVYLCASSSVAGGAYEQYFGPGTRLTVT.